The rows below give T cell receptor beta chains drawn from one sample of a study of OX40 agonist ivuxolimab in advanced cancers. TCRdb's copy holds only in-frame clones and misses some; the assay was immunoSEQ multiplex PCR. The sample lists around 80,000 clones, around 86% occurring once. Sequenced material: CD4+ or CD8+ T cells sorted from blood, taken in a trial of the OX40 agonist ivuxolimab. These receptors were obtained from an adult with an advanced solid tumor such as melanoma, head and neck, liver or kidney cancer. CDR3s include the opening cysteine and the closing phenylalanine or tryptophan. D genes are given only for firm matches. Clone size appears in some rows only: once, few, many, or a class for an expanded clone.

len,d_gene,v_gene,abundance,j_gene,CDR3nt,CDR3aa
14,TRBD1,TRBV9,NA,TRBJ2-7,TGTGCCAGCAGCGTAGGGGACAGCCTCGACGAGCAGTACTTC,CASSVGDSLDEQYF
16,NA,TRBV5-1,once,TRBJ1-4,TGCGCCAGCAGCTTGGTCATCGGGGGGCAAAATGAAAAACTGTTTTTT,CASSLVIGGQNEKLFF
16,NA,TRBV4-1,NA,TRBJ2-1,TGCGCCAGCAGCCGCTACATGGACAGCTCCTACAATGAGCAGTTCTTC,CASSRYMDSSYNEQFF
15,NA,TRBV28,NA,TRBJ2-3,TGTGCCAGCAGTTTATCCAGGCGATTCACAGATACGCAGTATTTT,CASSLSRRFTDTQYF
13,NA,TRBV6-1,NA,TRBJ1-2,TGTGCCAGCAGTTTAAAGGAGGACCTAGGCTACACCTTC,CASSLKEDLGYTF
14,NA,TRBV6-1,NA,TRBJ1-4,TGTGCCAGCAGTCCGACAGCCTGGGGAGAAAAACTGTTTTTT,CASSPTAWGEKLFF
12,NA,TRBV19,NA,TRBJ1-4,TGTGCCAGCCTGGGTCCTAATGAAAAACTGTTTTTT,CASLGPNEKLFF
14,TRBD2,TRBV7-3,once,TRBJ2-1,TGTGCCAGCTCCGCTAGCGGGATCCGCAATGAGCAGTTCTTC,CASSASGIRNEQFF
14,NA,TRBV5-4,NA,TRBJ1-6,TGTGCCAGCAGCTCCGGGAGGAGAAATTCACCCCTCCACTTT,CASSSGRRNSPLHF
14,NA,TRBV11-2,NA,TRBJ1-6,TGTGCCAGCAGCTTATTCGGTCCAGGGTCACCCCTCCACTTT,CASSLFGPGSPLHF
13,TRBD2,TRBV5-1,NA,TRBJ2-1,TGCGCCAGCAGCTTTCGGACTAGCGGGGAGCAGTTCTTC,CASSFRTSGEQFF
14,NA,TRBV2,once,TRBJ1-3,TGTGCCAGCACCGGGACTGACTCTGGAAACACCATATATTTT,CASTGTDSGNTIYF
14,NA,TRBV18,NA,TRBJ2-7,TGTGCCAGCTCAACGGGGACAAAAGCCTACGAGCAGTACTTC,CASSTGTKAYEQYF
12,TRBD2,TRBV5-1,NA,TRBJ2-5,TGCGCCAGCATGCGGGGGGAAGAGACCCAGTACTTC,CASMRGEETQYF
16,TRBD2,TRBV6-7,NA,TRBJ2-5,TGTGCCAGCAGTTCCCCTAAAGCGGGAGGGGTGGAGACCCAGTACTTC,CASSSPKAGGVETQYF
14,NA,TRBV6-5,NA,TRBJ2-5,TGTGCCAGCAGTTACTCGAGGGTTCAAGAGACCCAGTACTTC,CASSYSRVQETQYF
15,NA,TRBV5-1,NA,TRBJ2-1,TGCGCCAGCAGCTTGGCCGGGGACTCCTACAATGAGCAGTTCTTC,CASSLAGDSYNEQFF
15,NA,TRBV4-2,NA,TRBJ1-5,TGTGCCAGCAGCCTGATTAGAGGGGCTAATCAGCCCCAGCATTTT,CASSLIRGANQPQHF
15,TRBD1,TRBV6-6,NA,TRBJ2-7,TGTGCCAGCAGTTACGCCCGGGACAGGGACCCAGAACAGTACTTC,CASSYARDRDPEQYF
17,TRBD1,TRBV15,NA,TRBJ2-3,TGTGCCACCAGCAGAGGGTTGCGACAGGGGCGCACAGATACGCAGTATTTT,CATSRGLRQGRTDTQYF
15,NA,TRBV7-9,NA,TRBJ2-1,TGTGCCAGCAGCTTAGGTTATGGCACTCACAATGAGCAGTTCTTC,CASSLGYGTHNEQFF
14,NA,TRBV5-1,NA,TRBJ1-1,TGCGCCAGCTCCTTCGCGGCAGCCAACACTGAAGCTTTCTTT,CASSFAAANTEAFF
15,NA,TRBV11-2,NA,TRBJ1-6,TGTGCCAGCAGCGTCGCGGGGCACTATAATTCACCCCTCCACTTT,CASSVAGHYNSPLHF
12,NA,TRBV6-1,few,TRBJ1-2,TGTGCCAGCAGTGAGGTTGTCTATGGCTACACCTTC,CASSEVVYGYTF
13,NA,TRBV11-3,NA,TRBJ2-7,TGTGCCAGCAGCCCGGGGGCGACCGACGAGCAGTACTTC,CASSPGATDEQYF
15,NA,TRBV6-1,NA,TRBJ1-2,TGTGCCAGCAGTGAATTTACATGGGGGGTGGATGGCTACACCTTC,CASSEFTWGVDGYTF
14,TRBD2,TRBV11-1,NA,TRBJ2-5,TGTGCCAGCAGAGACGGGAGGGTTCGGGAGACCCAGTACTTC,CASRDGRVRETQYF
14,NA,TRBV27,NA,TRBJ1-1,TGTGCCAGCAGCTTCAGAGGGGTGAACACTGAAGCTTTCTTT,CASSFRGVNTEAFF
15,NA,TRBV25-1,NA,TRBJ2-2,TGTGCCAGCAGTGCCCTCCGGGCCGGCGCCGGGGAGCTGTTTTTT,CASSALRAGAGELFF
12,NA,TRBV5-6,NA,TRBJ2-7,TGTGCCAGCAGCCTTACCACCTACGAGCAGTACTTC,CASSLTTYEQYF
13,NA,TRBV4-3,NA,TRBJ2-1,TGCGCCAGCAGCCAGGAGGTATCGGTAGAGCAGTTCTTC,CASSQEVSVEQFF
13,NA,TRBV5-4,NA,TRBJ2-5,TGTGCCAGCAGCTTTAGGGGGGCAGAGACCCAGTACTTC,CASSFRGAETQYF